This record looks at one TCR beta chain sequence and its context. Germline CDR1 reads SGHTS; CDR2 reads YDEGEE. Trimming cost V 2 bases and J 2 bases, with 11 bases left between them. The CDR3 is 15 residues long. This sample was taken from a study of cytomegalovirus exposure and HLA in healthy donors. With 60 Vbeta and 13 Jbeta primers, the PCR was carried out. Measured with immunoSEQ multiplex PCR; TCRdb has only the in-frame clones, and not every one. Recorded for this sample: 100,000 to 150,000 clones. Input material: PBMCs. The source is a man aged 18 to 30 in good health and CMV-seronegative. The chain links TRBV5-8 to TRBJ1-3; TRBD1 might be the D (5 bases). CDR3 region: CASSFRGEAGNTIYF. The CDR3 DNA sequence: TGTGCCAGCAGCTTTAGGGGCGAGGCTGGAAACACCATATATTTT.